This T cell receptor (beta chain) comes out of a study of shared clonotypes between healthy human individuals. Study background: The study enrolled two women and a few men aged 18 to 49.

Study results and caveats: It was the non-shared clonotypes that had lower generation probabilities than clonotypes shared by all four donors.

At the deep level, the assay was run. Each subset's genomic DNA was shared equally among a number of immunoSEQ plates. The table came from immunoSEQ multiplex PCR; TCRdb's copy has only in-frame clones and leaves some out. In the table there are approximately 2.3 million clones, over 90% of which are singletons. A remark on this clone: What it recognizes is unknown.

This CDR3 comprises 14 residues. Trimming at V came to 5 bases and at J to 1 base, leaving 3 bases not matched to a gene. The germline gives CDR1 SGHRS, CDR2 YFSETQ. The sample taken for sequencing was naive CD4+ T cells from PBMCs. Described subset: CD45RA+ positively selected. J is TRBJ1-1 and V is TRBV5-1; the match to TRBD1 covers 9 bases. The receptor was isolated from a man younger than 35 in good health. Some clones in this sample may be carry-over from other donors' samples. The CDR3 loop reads CASRQGAENTEAFF. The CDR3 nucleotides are TGCGCCAGCAGACAGGGGGCGGAGAACACTGAAGCTTTCTTT.